A single sample is the source of the 11 T cell receptor beta chains below, sequenced in a study of cytomegalovirus exposure and HLA in healthy donors. Use of 60 Vbeta and 13 Jbeta primers characterized the PCR. The repertoire was sequenced with immunoSEQ multiplex PCR; TCRdb's copy has only in-frame clones and lacks some. Among 150,000 to 200,000 clones listed, about 80% were seen once. The sample consisted of PBMCs. The receptors were gathered from a woman aged 60 to 75 in good health and CMV-seropositive.

This clone has only a few counts. The J gene is TRBJ2-2, the V gene TRBV5-1; tentative D call: TRBD2 (6 bases). This CDR3 is built from 16 residues. Germline V gene data show CDR1 as SGHRS and CDR2 as YFSETQ. V lost 4 bases and J lost 5, with 18 bases in between. CDR3 region: CASSVGLNFYTGELFF. DNA for the CDR3: TGCGCCAGCAGCGTTGGACTAAACTTTTATACCGGGGAGCTGTTTTTT.

J is TRBJ2-5 and V is TRBV28, with D possibly TRBD2 on 6 matching bases. Germline CDR1 and CDR2: MDHEN and SYDVKM. The CDR3 runs to 15 residues. V lost 6 bases and J lost 7, with 21 bases in between. CDR3 in amino acids: CASSQEGGPEGTQYF. The CDR3, as DNA: TGTGCCAGCAGCCAGGAGGGCGGGCCCGAAGGGACCCAGTACTTC.

The genes are TRBV6-5 and TRBJ1-6; D call uncertain. This CDR3 spans 15 amino acids. Trimming shortened V by 10 bases and J by 7 bases, and 20 bases separated the two germline ends. Germline V gives CDR1 MNHEY, CDR2 SVGAGI. CDR3 protein: CATRLDIAGNSPLHF. CDR3 bases: TGTGCCACGAGGCTAGACATAGCGGGAAATTCACCCCTCCACTTT.

The CDR3 sequence is CASSVRTPPFNSPLHF. The CDR3, as DNA: TGTGCCAGCAGCGTTAGGACACCGCCTTTTAATTCACCCCTCCACTTT. The chain combines TRBV2 with TRBJ1-6, with D possibly TRBD1 on 5 matching bases. Germline V gene data show CDR1 as SNHLY and CDR2 as FYNNEI. V was cut by 6 bases and J by 6 bases, with 18 bases left in between. CDR3 length: 16 amino acids.

The chain recombines TRBV6-6 with TRBJ1-5; 11 positions agree with TRBD1. The ends lost 9 bases at V and 3 bases at J; junction bases unmatched: 10. The CDR3 sequence is 16 residues long. Germline CDR1 and CDR2: MNHNY and SVGAGI (reference sequence). This chain's CDR3 is CASAPVGQGANQPQHF. Written as DNA, the CDR3 is TGTGCCAGTGCCCCCGTAGGACAGGGGGCCAATCAGCCCCAGCATTTT.

The CDR3 loop reads CASSPRTGPYTF. For the CDR3, the DNA is TGTGCCAGCAGTCCAAGGACAGGGCCCTACACCTTC. V and J are TRBV27 and TRBJ1-2, with TRBD1 matching 8 bases. CDR3 size: 12 residues. Germline V gene lookup returns CDR1 MNHEY and CDR2 SMNVEV (reference sequence). V lost 5 bases and J lost 10; bases outside the gene matches: 6.

The CDR3 loop reads CASSEWGQGVSGANVLTF. The DNA of the CDR3 is TGTGCCAGCAGTGAATGGGGACAGGGAGTCTCTGGGGCCAACGTCCTGACTTTC. The rearrangement joins TRBV25-1 to TRBJ2-6; 9 positions match TRBD1. CDR1 MGHDK and CDR2 SYGVNS come from the germline V gene. V dropped 1 base and J dropped 0; count of bases not matched to a gene: 4. This CDR3 is built from 18 residues.

This clone was found a few times. This sequence joins TRBV4-2 and TRBJ2-3; the D is unclear. This CDR3 spans 14 amino acids. Germline V CDR1 and CDR2: LGHNA, YNFKEQ. Trimming took off 4 bases at V and 0 bases at J, with 8 bases between the two ends. The CDR3 here is CASSPGSSTDTQYF. CDR3 in DNA: TGTGCCAGCAGCCCAGGTTCTAGCACAGATACGCAGTATTTT.

This chain connects TRBV4-2 to TRBJ2-2, with 7 bases matching TRBD2. V shed 3 bases and J 6 bases; nucleotides not matched to a gene: 4. The CDR3 covers 14 residues. Germline loops: CDR1 LGHNA, CDR2 YNFKEQ. The CDR3 is CASSHEGGAGELFF. The CDR3 nucleotides are TGTGCCAGCAGCCATGAGGGAGGGGCCGGGGAGCTGTTTTTT.

The V and J genes are TRBV18 and TRBJ1-4, with 10 bases matching TRBD1. In germline, CDR1 is KGHSH, CDR2 LQKENI. V lost 0 bases to trimming and J lost 7 bases; unmatched junction nucleotides: 2. CDR3 length equals 15 residues. The CDR3, as DNA: TGTGCCAGCTCACCACCTCGGACAGGGGGTGAAAAACTGTTTTTT. Protein sequence: CASSPPRTGGEKLFF. Combining the CDR3 with reference TRBV18 and TRBJ1-4 gives the whole variable domain NAGVMQNPRHLVRRRGQEARLRCSPMKGHSHVYWYRQLPEEGLKFMVYLQKENIIDESGMPKERFSAEFPKEGPSILRIQQVVRGDSAAYFCASSPPRTGGEKLFFGSGTQLSVL.

The genes are TRBV27 and TRBJ2-2; D might be TRBD2 (5 bases). V gave up 5 bases and J gave up 1 base, with 20 bases separating them. The CDR3 is 18 residues long. Germline CDR1 reads MNHEY; CDR2 reads SMNVEV (reference sequence). The CDR3: CASSPLSEGYENTGELFF. The CDR3 bases are TGTGCCAGCAGTCCATTAAGTGAGGGTTATGAGAACACCGGGGAGCTGTTTTTT.